The 16 T cell receptor beta chains below were found in one sample sequenced in a study of monozygotic twins with inflammatory bowel disease. No DNA is given; TCRdb re-called the 5' RACE reads and lists each CDR3 protein once. The data show about 330,000 distinct CDR3 sequences, and the top ten clones hold around 2%. The sample consisted of blood. These receptors were taken from a human donor with ulcerative colitis or Crohn's disease, or a healthy co-twin of an affected twin (not recorded which).

The CDR3 sequence is CASSLARANTEAFF. This rearrangement joins TRBV5-4 to TRBJ1-1. The CDR3 loop spans 14 amino acids. The germline V gene has CDR1 SGHNT and CDR2 YYREEE (reference sequence).

CDR3 residues: CASSSRQGNQPQHF. V is TRBV12-3 or TRBV12-4 and J is TRBJ1-5; as DNA is missing, the TRBD1 call by TCRdb cannot be tested. This CDR3 is built from 14 residues.

This rearrangement joins TRBV7-2 to TRBJ2-1; no DNA is available, so the TRBD1 call from TCRdb remains unchecked. The CDR3 runs 15 residues. Germline lookup yields CDR1 SGHTA and CDR2 FQGNSA. The CDR3 reads CASSSGQGRNNEQFF.

The chain links TRBV20-1 to TRBJ1-5; TCRdb reports TRBD1, a call that lacks DNA to check it against. The length of the CDR3 is 16 residues. The germline CDR1 and CDR2 sequences are DFQATT and SNEGSKA (reference sequence). CDR3 protein: CSARPGTGVSNQPQHF.

This rearrangement joins TRBV20-1 to TRBJ2-7; TCRdb designates TRBD1, a call that cannot be tested without DNA. Germline CDR1 and CDR2: DFQATT and SNEGSKA (reference sequence). CDR3 size: 12 residues. This chain's CDR3 is CSVNQGRYEQYF.

The V call is TRBV20-1, the J call TRBJ1-5; TCRdb proposes TRBD1, but this gene call is untestable without DNA. This CDR3 is 15 amino acids long. From germline, CDR1 is DFQATT and CDR2 SNEGSKA (reference sequence). The CDR3 sequence: CSAPATGGSNQPQHF.

This chain uses TRBV28 with TRBJ2-7; without DNA, the TCRdb call of TRBD2 cannot be checked. Germline V CDR1 and CDR2: MDHEN, SYDVKM. The CDR3 length is 17 residues. The CDR3 loop is CASSRYSGGHKTYEQYF.

The chain carries TRBV21-1 and TRBJ1-5; TCRdb lists TRBD1, though no DNA is available to test this call. TRBV21-1 counts as a pseudogene. The length of the CDR3 is 15 residues. CDR3 in amino acids: CASSKGQSNNQPQHF.

This chain connects TRBV20-1 to TRBJ1-1; the TCRdb D gene call, TRBD1, has no DNA to confirm it. CDR1 is DFQATT and CDR2 is SNEGSKA in the germline V gene (reference sequence). This CDR3 has 14 amino acids. CDR3: CSAQPGGGNTEAFF.

CDR3 loop: CASSFWDNIQYF. The chain employs TRBV7-9 and TRBJ2-4. The CDR3 is 12 residues long. Germline V CDR1 and CDR2: SEHNR, FQNEAQ (reference sequence). Variable domain in full (rest from reference TRBV7-9 and TRBJ2-4): DTGVSQNPRHKITKRGQNVTFRCDPISEHNRLYWYRQTLGQGPEFLTYFQNEAQLEKSRLLSDRFSAERPKGSFSTLEIQRTEQGDSAMYLCASSFWDNIQYFGAGTRLSVL.

The CDR3 spells CASSPLTGPDQETQYF. V gene TRBV28 combines with J gene TRBJ2-5; absent DNA, TCRdb's TRBD1 call cannot be checked. CDR3 length: 16 amino acids. Germline CDR1 MDHEN, CDR2 SYDVKM.

The rearrangement links TRBV4-1 to TRBJ1-2; TCRdb picks TRBD1, but there is no DNA to check that call. Germline CDR1 is MGHRA and CDR2 is YSYEKL. The CDR3 totals 15 residues. Here the CDR3 reads CASSQGATANYGYTF.

The V gene is TRBV28, the J gene TRBJ2-7; absent DNA, TCRdb's TRBD1 call cannot be checked. CDR3 length: 15 amino acids. CDR1 and CDR2 from the germline V gene are MDHEN and SYDVKM. This chain's CDR3 is CASSLGTGHSYEQYF.

This sequence joins TRBV7-9 and TRBJ2-3; TCRdb outputs TRBD2, but without DNA this stays unchecked. This CDR3 is 17 amino acids long. The germline V gene encodes CDR1 SEHNR and CDR2 FQNEAQ (reference sequence). The CDR3 loop reads CASSLFTGGWGTDTQYF.

The chain uses TRBV6-1 and TRBJ1-2; the D call from TCRdb, TRBD1, cannot be confirmed without DNA. Looked up from germline, CDR1 is MNHNS and CDR2 is SASEGT. The CDR3 sequence is 14 residues long. The CDR3 reads CASSEAGQIYGYTF.

The chain has TRBV6-1 and TRBJ1-1; TCRdb returns TRBD1, unconfirmable since there is no DNA. The CDR3 spans 11 residues. The germline CDR1 and CDR2 sequences are MNHNS and SASEGT. The CDR3 sequence: CASGTGEVAFF.